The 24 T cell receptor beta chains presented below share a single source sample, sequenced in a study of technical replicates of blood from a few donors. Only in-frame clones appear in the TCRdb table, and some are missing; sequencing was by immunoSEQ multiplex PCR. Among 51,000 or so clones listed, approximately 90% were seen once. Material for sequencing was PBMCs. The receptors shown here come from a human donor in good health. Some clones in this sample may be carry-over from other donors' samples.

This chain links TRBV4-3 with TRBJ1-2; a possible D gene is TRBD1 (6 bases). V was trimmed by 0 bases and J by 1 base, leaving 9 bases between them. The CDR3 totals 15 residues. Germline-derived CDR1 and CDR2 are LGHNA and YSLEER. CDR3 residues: CASSQDGGRNYGYTF. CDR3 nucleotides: TGCGCCAGCAGCCAAGATGGGGGCCGTAACTATGGCTACACCTTC.

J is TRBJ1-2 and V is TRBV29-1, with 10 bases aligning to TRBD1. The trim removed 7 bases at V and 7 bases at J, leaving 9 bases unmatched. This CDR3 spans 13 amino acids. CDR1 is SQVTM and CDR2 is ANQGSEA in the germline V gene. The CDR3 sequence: CSAQGDRGFGYTF. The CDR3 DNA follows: TGCAGCGCTCAGGGGGACAGGGGTTTTGGCTACACCTTC.

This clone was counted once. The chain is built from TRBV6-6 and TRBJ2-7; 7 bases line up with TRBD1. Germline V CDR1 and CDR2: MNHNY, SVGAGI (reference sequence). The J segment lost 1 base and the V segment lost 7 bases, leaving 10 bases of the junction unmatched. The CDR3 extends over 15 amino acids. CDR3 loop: CASNKFRDSSYEQYF. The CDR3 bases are TGTGCCAGCAACAAATTCCGGGACAGTTCCTACGAGCAGTACTTC.

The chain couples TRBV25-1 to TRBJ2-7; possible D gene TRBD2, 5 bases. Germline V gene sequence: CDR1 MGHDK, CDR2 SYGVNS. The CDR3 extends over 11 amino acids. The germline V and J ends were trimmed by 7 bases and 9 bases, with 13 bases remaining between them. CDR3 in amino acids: CASTGLRGQYF. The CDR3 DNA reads TGTGCCAGCACGGGGTTACGCGGGCAGTACTTC.

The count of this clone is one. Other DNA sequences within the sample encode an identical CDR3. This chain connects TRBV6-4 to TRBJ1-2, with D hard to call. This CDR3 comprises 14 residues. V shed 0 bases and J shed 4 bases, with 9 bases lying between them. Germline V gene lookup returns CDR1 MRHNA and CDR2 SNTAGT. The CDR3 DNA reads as TGTGCCAGCAGTGACTCACGGGGAATCTATGGCTACACCTTC. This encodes CASSDSRGIYGYTF.

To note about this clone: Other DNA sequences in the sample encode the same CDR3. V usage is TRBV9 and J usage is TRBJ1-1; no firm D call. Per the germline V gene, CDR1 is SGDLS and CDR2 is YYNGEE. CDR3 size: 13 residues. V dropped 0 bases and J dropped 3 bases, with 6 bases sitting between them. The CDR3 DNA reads TGTGCCAGCAGCGTAGGGCGGGACACTGAAGCTTTCTTT. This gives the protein CASSVGRDTEAFF.

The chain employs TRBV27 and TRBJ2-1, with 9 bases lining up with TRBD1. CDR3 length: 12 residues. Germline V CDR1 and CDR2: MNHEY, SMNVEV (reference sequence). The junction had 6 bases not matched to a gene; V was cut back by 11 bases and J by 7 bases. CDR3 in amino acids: CAAGQGWNEQFF. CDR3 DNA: TGTGCCGCGGGACAGGGTTGGAATGAGCAGTTCTTC.

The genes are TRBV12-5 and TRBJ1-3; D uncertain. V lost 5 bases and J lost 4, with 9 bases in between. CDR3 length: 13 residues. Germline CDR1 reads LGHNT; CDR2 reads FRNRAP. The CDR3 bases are TGTGCTAGTGGTCTCGCGGGGGGAAACACCATATATTTT. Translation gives CASGLAGGNTIYF.

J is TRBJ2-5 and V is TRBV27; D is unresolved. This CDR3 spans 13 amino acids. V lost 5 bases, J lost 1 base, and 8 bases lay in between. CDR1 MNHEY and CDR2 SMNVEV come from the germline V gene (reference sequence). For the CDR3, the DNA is TGTGCCAGCAGTCCTCGGAGCCAAGAGACCCAGTACTTC. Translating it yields CASSPRSQETQYF.

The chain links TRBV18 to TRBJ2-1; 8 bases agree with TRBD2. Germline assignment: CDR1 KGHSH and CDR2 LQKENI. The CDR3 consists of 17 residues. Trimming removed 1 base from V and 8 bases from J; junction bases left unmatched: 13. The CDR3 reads CASSPQQAGAAGDEQFF. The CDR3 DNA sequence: TGTGCCAGCTCACCACAGCAAGCGGGGGCCGCGGGGGATGAGCAGTTCTTC.

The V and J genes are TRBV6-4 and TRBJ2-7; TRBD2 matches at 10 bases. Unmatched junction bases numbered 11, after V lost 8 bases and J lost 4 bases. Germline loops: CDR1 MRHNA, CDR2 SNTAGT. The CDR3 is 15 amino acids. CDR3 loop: CASSVAGGPEYEQYF. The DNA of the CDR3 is TGTGCCAGCTCAGTAGCGGGAGGCCCAGAGTACGAGCAGTACTTC.

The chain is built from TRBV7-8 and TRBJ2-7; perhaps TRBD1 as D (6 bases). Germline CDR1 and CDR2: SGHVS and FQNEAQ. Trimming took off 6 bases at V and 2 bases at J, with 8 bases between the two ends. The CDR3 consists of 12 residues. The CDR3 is CASSDRTYEQYF. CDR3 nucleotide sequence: TGTGCCAGCAGTGACAGGACCTACGAGCAGTACTTC.

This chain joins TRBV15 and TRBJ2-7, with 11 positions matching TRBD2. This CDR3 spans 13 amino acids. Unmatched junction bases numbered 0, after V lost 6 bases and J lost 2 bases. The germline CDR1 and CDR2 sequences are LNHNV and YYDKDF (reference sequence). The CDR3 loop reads CATRTSGTYEQYF. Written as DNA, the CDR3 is TGTGCCACCAGGACTAGCGGGACCTACGAGCAGTACTTC.

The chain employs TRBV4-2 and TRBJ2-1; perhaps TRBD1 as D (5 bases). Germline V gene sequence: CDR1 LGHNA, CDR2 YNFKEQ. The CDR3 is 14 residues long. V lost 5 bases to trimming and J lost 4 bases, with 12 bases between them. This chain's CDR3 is CASSKLGDYNEQFF. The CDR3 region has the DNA TGTGCCAGCAGCAAGCTAGGGGATTACAATGAGCAGTTCTTC.

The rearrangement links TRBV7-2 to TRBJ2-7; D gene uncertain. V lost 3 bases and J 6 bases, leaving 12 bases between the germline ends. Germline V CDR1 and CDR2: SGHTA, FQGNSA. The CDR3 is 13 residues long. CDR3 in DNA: TGTGCCAGCAGCTTGGCCCTTCTGGCCGAGCAGTACTTC. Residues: CASSLALLAEQYF.

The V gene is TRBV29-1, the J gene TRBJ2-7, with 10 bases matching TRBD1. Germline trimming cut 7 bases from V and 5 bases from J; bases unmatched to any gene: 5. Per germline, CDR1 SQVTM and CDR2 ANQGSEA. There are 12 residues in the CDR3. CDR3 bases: TGCAGCGGGAGGACAGGGGGGAACGAGCAGTACTTC. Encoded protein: CSGRTGGNEQYF.

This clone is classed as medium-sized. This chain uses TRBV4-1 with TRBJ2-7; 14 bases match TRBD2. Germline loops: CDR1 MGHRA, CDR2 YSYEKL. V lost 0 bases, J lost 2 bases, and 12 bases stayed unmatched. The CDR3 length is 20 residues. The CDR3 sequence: CASSQDAGLAGGKSPYEQYF. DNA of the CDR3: TGCGCCAGCAGCCAAGATGCTGGACTAGCGGGGGGTAAGTCCCCCTACGAGCAGTACTTC.

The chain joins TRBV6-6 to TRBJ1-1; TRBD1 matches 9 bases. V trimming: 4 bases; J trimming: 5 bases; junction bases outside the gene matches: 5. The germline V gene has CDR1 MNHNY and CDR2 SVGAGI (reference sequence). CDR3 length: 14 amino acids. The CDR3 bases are TGTGCCAGCAGTTTGACGGGACAGGGTACTGAAGCTTTCTTT. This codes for CASSLTGQGTEAFF.

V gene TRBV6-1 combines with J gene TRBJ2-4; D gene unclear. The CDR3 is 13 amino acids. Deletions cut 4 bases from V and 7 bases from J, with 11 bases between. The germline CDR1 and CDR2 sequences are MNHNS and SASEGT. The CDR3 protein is CASSVTSRNIQYF. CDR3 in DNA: TGTGCCAGCAGTGTAACAAGCAGGAACATTCAGTACTTC.

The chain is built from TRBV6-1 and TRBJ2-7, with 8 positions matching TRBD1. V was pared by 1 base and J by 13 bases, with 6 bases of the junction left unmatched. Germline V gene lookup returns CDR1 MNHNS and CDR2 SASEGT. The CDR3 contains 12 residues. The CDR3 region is CASSEGMDREYF. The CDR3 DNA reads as TGTGCCAGCAGTGAAGGTATGGACAGGGAATACTTC.

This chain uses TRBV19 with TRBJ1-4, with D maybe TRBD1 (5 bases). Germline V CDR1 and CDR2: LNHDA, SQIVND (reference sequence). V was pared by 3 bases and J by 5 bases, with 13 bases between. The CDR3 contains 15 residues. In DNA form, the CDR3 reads TGTGCCAGTAGTATCGCCCGGGGGGGAAATGAAAAACTGTTTTTT. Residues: CASSIARGGNEKLFF.

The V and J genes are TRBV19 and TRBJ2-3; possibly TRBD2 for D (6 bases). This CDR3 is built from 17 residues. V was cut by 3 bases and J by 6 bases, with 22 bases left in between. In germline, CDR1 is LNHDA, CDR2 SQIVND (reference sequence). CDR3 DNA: TGTGCCAGTAGTATGAGGGGACTGCGGAGCCTAGCGGATACGCAGTATTTT. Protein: CASSMRGLRSLADTQYF. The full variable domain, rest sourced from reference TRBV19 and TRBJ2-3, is DGGITQSPKYLFRKEGQNVTLSCEQNLNHDAMYWYRQDPGQGLRLIYYSQIVNDFQKGDIAEGYSVSREKKESFPLTVTSAQKNPTAFYLCASSMRGLRSLADTQYFGPGTRLTVL.

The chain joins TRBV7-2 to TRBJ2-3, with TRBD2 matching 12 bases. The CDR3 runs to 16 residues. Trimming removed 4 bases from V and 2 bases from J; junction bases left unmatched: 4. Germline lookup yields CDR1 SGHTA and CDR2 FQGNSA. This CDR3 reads CASSSSGGALTDTQYF. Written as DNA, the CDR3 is TGTGCCAGCAGCTCTAGCGGGGGGGCTCTCACAGATACGCAGTATTTT.

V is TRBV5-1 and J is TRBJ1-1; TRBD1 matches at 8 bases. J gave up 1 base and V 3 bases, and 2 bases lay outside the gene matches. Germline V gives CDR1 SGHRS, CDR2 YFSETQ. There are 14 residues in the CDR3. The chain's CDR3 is CASSSGTGNTEAFF. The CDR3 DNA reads TGCGCCAGCAGCTCTGGGACAGGGAACACTGAAGCTTTCTTT.